The 14 T cell receptor beta chains reported below all come from one sample, sequenced in a study of shared clonotypes between healthy human individuals. Profiling relied on immunoSEQ multiplex PCR, and the TCRdb table lists in-frame clones only, not all of them. The data show around 720,000 clones, around 73% seen once. Sequencing input: memory CD4+ T cells sorted from blood. Subset defined: CD45RA-negative fraction. The receptors derive from a woman younger than 45 in good health.

The chain combines TRBV19 with TRBJ1-2, with D possibly TRBD1 on 5 matching bases. Germline V gene lookup returns CDR1 LNHDA and CDR2 SQIVND (reference sequence). The V and J ends lost 1 base and 4 bases respectively, with 7 bases between them. This CDR3 spans 13 amino acids. CDR3 sequence reads: CASSIGQFYGYTF. CDR3 DNA: TGTGCCAGTAGTATAGGACAGTTCTATGGCTACACCTTC.

V usage is TRBV4-1 and J usage is TRBJ2-5; 8 nucleotides align to TRBD2. The V and J ends lost 1 base and 5 bases, in that order; junction bases with no gene match: 6. CDR3 size: 15 residues. CDR1 and CDR2 (germline): MGHRA, YSYEKL. The CDR3 DNA is TGCGCCAGCAGCCAAGGAGCGGGAGCGTTGGAGACCCAGTACTTC. Its protein is CASSQGAGALETQYF.

This clone was detected only once. The identical CDR3 is also encoded by other nucleotide sequences in the sample. V and J are TRBV5-4 and TRBJ2-7; 8 bases align to TRBD1. Per germline, CDR1 SGHNT and CDR2 YYREEE (reference sequence). V lost 4 bases to trimming and J lost 4 bases; unmatched junction nucleotides: 10. CDR3 length equals 15 residues. The CDR3 here is CASSARQGARYEQYF. The CDR3 bases are TGTGCCAGCAGCGCCCGTCAGGGGGCGCGATACGAGCAGTACTTC.

This clone was counted many times. This sequence joins TRBV28 and TRBJ2-2, with 7 bases that match TRBD1. Germline V CDR1 and CDR2: MDHEN, SYDVKM. The CDR3 is made up of 14 amino acids. Unmatched junction bases numbered 5, after V lost 7 bases and J lost 3 bases. The CDR3 spells CASKVQGHTGELFF. CDR3 nucleotide sequence: TGTGCCAGCAAAGTACAGGGGCACACCGGGGAGCTGTTTTTT.

This clone was counted at least ten times. This chain connects TRBV4-1 to TRBJ2-1; TRBD2 might be the D (5 bases). Germline V lookup: CDR1 MGHRA, CDR2 YSYEKL. The CDR3 has 17 residues. V lost 0 bases, J lost 1 base, and 13 bases lay in between. The CDR3: CASSQDRGAESYNEQFF. The DNA for the CDR3 is TGCGCCAGCAGCCAAGATAGAGGAGCGGAGTCCTACAATGAGCAGTTCTTC.

DNA for the CDR3: TGTGCCAGCAGAACTAGCCTAGTCGGCGGGGAGCTGTTTTTT. Its translation: CASRTSLVGGELFF. V gene TRBV7-6 combines with J gene TRBJ2-2; tentative D call: TRBD2 (6 bases). The CDR3 contains 14 residues. V was pared by 6 bases and J by 7 bases, with 15 bases between. Per germline, CDR1 SGHVS and CDR2 FNYEAQ.

This rearrangement joins TRBV11-3 to TRBJ2-5; no definite D call. The CDR3 is made up of 11 amino acids. CDR1 and CDR2 (germline): SGHNT, YENEEA. V shed 5 bases and J shed 4 bases, with 5 bases lying between them. CDR3 in amino acids: CASSRGETQYF. For the CDR3, the DNA is TGTGCCAGCAGCCGAGGAGAGACCCAGTACTTC. The entire variable domain, with the rest obtained from reference TRBV11-3 and TRBJ2-5, is as follows: EAGVVQSPRYKIIEKKQPVAFWCNPISGHNTLYWYLQNLGQGPELLIRYENEEAVDDSQLPKDRFSAERLKGVDSTLKIQPAELGDSAVYLCASSRGETQYFGPGTRLLVL.

This rearrangement joins TRBV14 to TRBJ1-3; 9 bases match TRBD1. The germline V gene encodes CDR1 SGHDN and CDR2 FVKESK. With 0 bases clipped from V and 6 bases from J, the junction kept 6 bases outside the gene matches. The length of the CDR3 is 16 residues. CDR3 in DNA: TGTGCCAGCAGCCAAGATACGGGACAGGGAGAAAACACCATATATTTT. It specifies CASSQDTGQGENTIYF.

This chain links TRBV6-6 with TRBJ2-1, with D maybe TRBD2 (6 bases). V lost 5 bases, J lost 5 bases, and 16 bases lay in between. The CDR3 runs 15 residues. CDR1 and CDR2 (germline): MNHNY, SVGAGI (reference sequence). As DNA, the CDR3 is TGTGCCAGCAGTAAGGCGGGAAGGGATAACAATGAGCAGTTCTTC. Translated, it gives CASSKAGRDNNEQFF.

The V gene is TRBV6-5, the J gene TRBJ1-5; weak D call: TRBD1 (6 bases). Germline lookup yields CDR1 MNHEY and CDR2 SVGAGI. The V gene lost 6 bases and the J gene lost 7 bases, with 13 bases spanning the gap. CDR3 size: 13 residues. The CDR3: CASSREGGQPQHF. CDR3 bases: TGTGCCAGCAGCCGAGAGGGGGGGCAGCCCCAGCATTTT.

The chain combines TRBV27 with TRBJ1-5; D is ambiguous. There are 12 residues in the CDR3. Between the trimmed V and J ends, which lost 7 bases and 3 bases, there was a span of 7 bases. The germline V gene encodes CDR1 MNHEY and CDR2 SMNVEV (reference sequence). The CDR3 DNA reads as TGTGCCAGCAAACAGCTCAATCAGCCCCAGCATTTT. Its translation: CASKQLNQPQHF.

This sequence joins TRBV20-1 and TRBJ2-1; D is unclear. This CDR3 is built from 9 residues. CDR1 and CDR2 (germline): DFQATT, SNEGSKA (reference sequence). The CDR3 is CSPYNEQFF. CDR3 sequence (DNA): TGCAGCCCCTACAATGAGCAGTTCTTC.

Note on this clone: In the same sample, other DNA sequences code for this CDR3. The chain recombines TRBV20-1 with TRBJ2-7; possibly TRBD1 for D (5 bases). Germline V gives CDR1 DFQATT, CDR2 SNEGSKA (reference sequence). This CDR3 is built from 11 residues. V gave up 6 bases and J gave up 2 bases, with 8 bases separating them. The CDR3 sequence: CSAGQAYEQYF. DNA of the CDR3: TGCAGTGCGGGGCAGGCCTACGAGCAGTACTTC.

This clone has a single count. The chain joins TRBV27 to TRBJ2-7, with a weak D call TRBD1 (5 bases). The CDR3 loop spans 14 amino acids. CDR1 and CDR2 (germline): MNHEY, SMNVEV (reference sequence). V was clipped by 8 bases and J by 0 bases, with 14 bases between them. CDR3 sequence (DNA): TGTGCCAGCTCCGGACAACCCCTCTCCTACGAGCAGTACTTC. Protein: CASSGQPLSYEQYF.